The rows below give T cell receptor beta chains drawn from one sample of a study of blood T cell repertoires in COVID-19. Only in-frame clones appear in the TCRdb table, and some are missing; sequencing was by immunoSEQ multiplex PCR. The sample lists just under 150,000 clones; 80% to 90% were seen once. Sequenced input: peripheral blood. Receptors were obtained from a human donor with acute or convalescent COVID-19. The donor label of this sample is uncertain. CDR3s include the opening cysteine and the closing phenylalanine or tryptophan. D genes are given only for firm matches. Part of the rows lack a size; the others show once, few, many or a class for expanded clones.

D gene	V gene	J gene	clone size	CDR3 protein	CDR3 DNA
NA	TRBV6-6	TRBJ1-3	NA	CASSYAEGTFGNTIYF	TGTGCCAGCAGTTATGCAGAGGGTACTTTTGGAAACACCATATATTTT
NA	TRBV19	TRBJ2-7	few	CASSISLSQSSYEQYF	TGTGCCAGTAGTATATCATTGAGTCAATCCTCCTACGAGCAGTACTTC
NA	TRBV6-2/TRBV6-3	TRBJ1-1	few	CASSYYGRDTEAFF	TGTGCCAGCAGTTACTATGGCAGGGACACTGAAGCTTTCTTT
TRBD1	TRBV15	TRBJ1-3	NA	CATSRVGGSGNTIYF	TGTGCCACCAGCAGAGTAGGGGGCAGTGGAAACACCATATATTTT
NA	TRBV29-1	TRBJ2-5	once	CSVGGSLLETQYF	TGCAGCGTTGGGGGCTCACTCCTGGAGACCCAGTACTTC
TRBD2	TRBV11-3	TRBJ2-2	NA	CASRMGGTGELFF	TGTGCCAGCAGGATGGGGGGGACCGGGGAGCTGTTTTTT
TRBD1	TRBV10-3	TRBJ1-1	few	CAITGQGNTEAFF	TGTGCCATCACAGGACAGGGGAACACTGAAGCTTTCTTT
TRBD1	TRBV28	TRBJ2-1	NA	CASRTTGYGEQFF	TGTGCCAGCAGGACGACAGGGTACGGTGAGCAGTTCTTC
NA	TRBV4-1	TRBJ1-2	NA	CASSQTGGEPKGYTF	TGCGCCAGCAGCCAAACCGGAGGAGAGCCGAAAGGCTACACCTTC
NA	TRBV5-1	TRBJ2-3	NA	CASSFKGASTDTQYF	TGCGCCAGCAGCTTTAAAGGGGCGAGCACAGATACGCAGTATTTT
NA	TRBV29-1	TRBJ2-7	few	CSAQNDYEQYF	TGCAGCGCCCAGAACGACTACGAGCAGTACTTC
NA	TRBV7-2	TRBJ2-3	NA	CASSLFYTDTQYF	TGTGCCAGCAGCTTATTTTACACAGATACGCAGTATTTT
NA	TRBV11-2	TRBJ2-7	few	CASSLNEQYF	TGTGCCAGCAGCCTAAATGAGCAGTACTTC
TRBD1	TRBV29-1	TRBJ1-2	NA	CSVGDRDDGYTF	TGCAGCGTTGGGGACAGGGATGATGGCTACACCTTC
NA	TRBV18	TRBJ2-2	NA	CASSRERTNTGELFF	TGTGCCAGCTCACGCGAACGAACGAACACCGGGGAGCTGTTTTTT
NA	TRBV7-4	TRBJ2-7	NA	CASSLEGAWGRTYEQYF	TGTGCCAGCAGCTTAGAAGGGGCATGGGGGAGGACCTACGAGCAGTACTTC
TRBD1	TRBV19	TRBJ1-1	NA	CASSIGTANTEAFF	TGTGCCAGTAGTATCGGGACAGCGAACACTGAAGCTTTCTTT
TRBD1	TRBV18	TRBJ2-7	NA	CASSPRATGGGHEQYF	TGTGCCAGCTCACCAAGAGCGACAGGGGGGGGCCACGAGCAGTACTTC
TRBD1	TRBV19	TRBJ1-1	NA	CASTPGQGYLNTEAFF	TGTGCCAGTACTCCGGGACAGGGTTATTTGAACACTGAAGCTTTCTTT
NA	TRBV29-1	TRBJ1-5	NA	CSVQWAGNQPQHF	TGCAGCGTTCAGTGGGCAGGCAATCAGCCCCAGCATTTT
NA	TRBV20-1	TRBJ1-2	NA	CSASRQALGGYTF	TGCAGTGCGAGTAGACAGGCCCTGGGTGGCTACACCTTC
NA	TRBV4-3	TRBJ1-2	NA	CASSQDGGYGYTF	TGCGCCAGCAGCCAAGACGGAGGTTATGGCTACACCTTC
NA	TRBV2	TRBJ1-5	once	CASRISRNQPQHF	TGTGCCAGCAGAATCAGCAGGAATCAGCCCCAGCATTTT
NA	TRBV3-1/TRBV3-2	TRBJ1-3	NA	CASSQSAGARNTIYF	TGTGCCAGCAGCCAATCGGCAGGGGCTCGAAACACCATATATTTT
NA	TRBV29-1	TRBJ1-4	once	CSVVLLQEANEKLFF	TGCAGCGTTGTGCTCCTTCAAGAGGCTAATGAAAAACTGTTTTTT
TRBD1	TRBV12-3/TRBV12-4	TRBJ1-1	NA	CASSYRGDTEAFF	TGTGCCAGCAGTTACAGGGGGGACACTGAAGCTTTCTTT
NA	TRBV7-3	TRBJ1-1	NA	CASSQKGRGVSQNTEAFF	TGTGCCAGCAGCCAAAAGGGGAGGGGCGTCTCCCAGAACACTGAAGCTTTCTTT
NA	TRBV28	TRBJ1-5	NA	CASSLGGRGNQPQHF	TGTGCCAGCAGTTTGGGGGGAAGGGGCAATCAGCCCCAGCATTTT
TRBD2	TRBV24-1	TRBJ2-5	NA	CATGPGGSGGQETQYF	TGTGCCACCGGCCCTGGAGGCAGCGGGGGGCAAGAGACCCAGTACTTC
TRBD1	TRBV5-6	TRBJ1-1	NA	CASSFSTGYTEAFF	TGTGCCAGCAGCTTCTCGACAGGGTACACTGAAGCTTTCTTT
TRBD2	TRBV2	TRBJ2-3	NA	CASGGGVTDTQYF	TGTGCCAGCGGCGGGGGAGTCACAGATACGCAGTATTTT
TRBD1	TRBV19	TRBJ1-2	NA	CASTGGSSYGYTF	TGTGCCAGTACAGGGGGTTCCAGCTATGGCTACACCTTC
NA	TRBV9	TRBJ1-2	NA	CASSPQVYGYTF	TGTGCCAGCAGCCCACAGGTTTATGGCTACACCTTC
TRBD1	TRBV6-5	TRBJ1-2	NA	CASSPLYRGDYGYTF	TGTGCCAGCAGCCCCCTGTACAGGGGGGACTATGGCTACACCTTC
NA	TRBV6-2/TRBV6-3	TRBJ2-7	NA	CASSYSGQPSSFSYEQYF	TGTGCCAGCAGTTATTCCGGACAGCCTTCATCATTCTCCTACGAGCAGTACTTC
TRBD1	TRBV6-6	TRBJ1-6	few	CASSSSTTGGNSPLHF	TGTGCCAGCAGTTCCTCGACGACAGGGGGTAATTCACCCCTCCACTTT
NA	TRBV29-1	TRBJ2-6	NA	CSVDGLSGANVLTF	TGCAGCGTTGACGGACTCTCTGGGGCCAACGTCCTGACTTTC
NA	TRBV7-2	TRBJ2-4	NA	CASSLLANIQYF	TGTGCCAGCAGCCTACTCGCCAACATTCAGTACTTC
NA	TRBV30	TRBJ1-1	NA	CAWSRQHTEAFF	TGTGCCTGGAGTAGACAGCACACTGAAGCTTTCTTT
NA	TRBV7-6	TRBJ1-5	NA	CASTSGGPLSQPQHF	TGTGCCAGCACCTCGGGGGGTCCCCTGAGTCAGCCCCAGCATTTT
NA	TRBV6-5	TRBJ1-5	once	CASSSRETYSNQPQHF	TGTGCCAGCAGTTCCCGGGAGACGTATAGCAATCAGCCCCAGCATTTT
TRBD1	TRBV27	TRBJ1-1	few	CASSLTGGTEAFF	TGTGCCAGCAGTTTAACAGGGGGCACTGAAGCTTTCTTT
NA	TRBV29-1	TRBJ1-2	once	CSGGDGGGYTF	TGCAGCGGGGGAGACGGAGGTGGCTACACCTTC
TRBD1	TRBV18	TRBJ2-2	NA	CASSPRKTGPTGELFF	TGTGCCAGCTCACCACGTAAGACAGGGCCCACCGGGGAGCTGTTTTTT
TRBD1	TRBV24-1	TRBJ1-5	NA	CATSDSDRVGQPQHF	TGTGCCACCAGTGATTCCGACAGGGTTGGACAGCCCCAGCATTTT
TRBD1	TRBV2	TRBJ2-2	NA	CASKGQTNTGELFF	TGTGCCAGCAAGGGACAGACGAACACCGGGGAGCTGTTTTTT
TRBD2	TRBV5-1	TRBJ2-1	NA	CATKSGGALSEQFF	TGCGCCACCAAGAGCGGGGGGGCCTTGAGTGAGCAGTTCTTC
TRBD2	TRBV4-3	TRBJ2-1	NA	CASSQDAGSGWNNEQFF	TGCGCCAGCAGCCAAGATGCGGGTAGCGGGTGGAACAATGAGCAGTTCTTC
NA	TRBV7-2	TRBJ1-5	few	CASSPPQGWPQHF	TGTGCCAGCAGCCCGCCCCAGGGTTGGCCCCAGCATTTT
TRBD1	TRBV5-1	TRBJ1-4	NA	CASSSLGTGYEKLFF	TGCGCCAGCAGCTCGTTGGGGACAGGGTATGAAAAACTGTTTTTT